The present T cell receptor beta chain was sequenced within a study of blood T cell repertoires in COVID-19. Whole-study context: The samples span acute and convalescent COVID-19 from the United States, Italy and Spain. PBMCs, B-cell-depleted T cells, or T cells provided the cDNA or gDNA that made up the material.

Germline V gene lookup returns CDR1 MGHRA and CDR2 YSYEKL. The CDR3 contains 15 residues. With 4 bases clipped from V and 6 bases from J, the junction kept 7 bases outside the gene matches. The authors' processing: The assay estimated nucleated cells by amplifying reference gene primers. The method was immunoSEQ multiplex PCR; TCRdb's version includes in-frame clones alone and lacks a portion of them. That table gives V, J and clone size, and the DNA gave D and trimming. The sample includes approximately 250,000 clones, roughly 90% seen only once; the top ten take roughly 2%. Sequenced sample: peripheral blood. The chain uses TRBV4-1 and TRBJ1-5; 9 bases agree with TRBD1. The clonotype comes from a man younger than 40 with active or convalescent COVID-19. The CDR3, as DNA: TGCGCCAGCAGCCTGGACAGGGGTAGCGGTCAGCCCCAGCATTTT. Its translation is CASSLDRGSGQPQHF.